Listed below are T cell receptor beta chains from one sample, sequenced in a study of human thymus T cells. Sequencing used immunoSEQ multiplex PCR; TCRdb keeps in-frame clones, though not all of them. The data contain tens of thousands of clones, approximately 95% of them singletons. Sequencing was carried out using thymus tissue. The receptor set was obtained from a girl younger than two with a congenital heart defect but otherwise immunologically healthy. Each CDR3 is given with its conserved first and last residue. The D gene is left open where the match is weak. Size tells how often a clone was seen (once, few, many) or the class of an expanded clone, and some rows leave it out.

D gene	V gene	J gene	clone size	CDR3 DNA	CDR3 protein
TRBD1	TRBV2	TRBJ2-1	-	TGTGCCAGCAGGGCACCGGGACAGGGGGGTAGAGAGCAGTTCTTC	CASRAPGQGGREQFF
TRBD1	TRBV11-2	TRBJ2-5	-	TGTGCCAGCAGCCCAGGACAGGAAGAGACCCAGTACTTC	CASSPGQEETQYF
-	TRBV19	TRBJ1-1	once	TGTGCCAGTAGTATAGTTCGCCGTCCACGGCGAATTGAAGCTTTCTTT	CASSIVRRPRRIEAFF
-	TRBV21-1	TRBJ2-1	-	TGTGCCAGCAGCAAAGCGACTAGCGGGATTACCAATGAGCAGTTCTTC	CASSKATSGITNEQFF
TRBD1	TRBV6-6	TRBJ1-1	-	TGTGCCAGCAGACGGGACAGGGGACGTGAACGCACTGAAGCTTTCTTT	CASRRDRGRERTEAFF
-	TRBV12-5	TRBJ2-7	once	TGTGCTAGTGGTTTGGGACAGGATCTCTCCTACGAGCAGTACTTC	CASGLGQDLSYEQYF
-	TRBV19	TRBJ1-2	-	TGTGCCAGTAGTATGGAACAGGGAGAAAACTATGGCTACACCTTC	CASSMEQGENYGYTF
-	TRBV6-5	TRBJ2-3	-	TGTGCCAGCGGGCAGGGTGGCGCAGATACGCAGTATTTT	CASGQGGADTQYF
TRBD1	TRBV28	TRBJ2-1	-	TGTGCCAGCAGTTTTTCGACAGGGTTTACAATCGATGAGCAGTTCTTC	CASSFSTGFTIDEQFF
TRBD1	TRBV5-6	TRBJ1-2	few	TGTGCCAGCAGCCAGGACAGGGGGGTACACACCTTC	CASSQDRGVHTF
TRBD1	TRBV5-5	TRBJ1-2	-	TGTGCCAGCAGGAGGACAGAGGGGGCGCGATCCTATGGCTACACCTTC	CASRRTEGARSYGYTF
-	TRBV5-1	TRBJ1-1	few	TGCGCCAGCAGGCCACGGGGGGACACTGAAGCTTTCTTT	CASRPRGDTEAFF
-	TRBV11-2	TRBJ2-3	-	TGTGCCAGCAGCTCCCGGACTACAAGCACAGATACGCAGTATTTT	CASSSRTTSTDTQYF
-	TRBV20-1	TRBJ1-1	few	TGCAGTGCTAGACAGGTCGATCGGGCTTTCTTT	CSARQVDRAFF
-	TRBV6-5	TRBJ1-2	-	TGTGCCAGCAGTTACACAGAAAACTATGGCTACACCTTC	CASSYTENYGYTF
TRBD2	TRBV7-2	TRBJ2-1	once	TGTGCCAGCAGCTTATGGTCGTCTAGCGGGAGGAGTAATAACAATGAGCAGTTCTTC	CASSLWSSSGRSNNNEQFF
-	TRBV5-6	TRBJ2-1	-	TGTGCCAGCAGCTTGCTTTCGTTCTCCCCCTACAATGAGCAGTTCTTC	CASSLLSFSPYNEQFF
-	TRBV14	TRBJ2-5	-	TGTGCCAGCAGCCCAAGGGGGCGGAGGGCCCCGTACCAAGAGACCCAGTACTTC	CASSPRGRRAPYQETQYF
-	TRBV25-1	TRBJ2-3	-	TGTGCCAGCAGTGAACACGTGACTTTTAGCACAGATACGCAGTATTTT	CASSEHVTFSTDTQYF
TRBD1	TRBV28	TRBJ2-7	-	TGTGCCAGCAGTTTGGGACAGGCCGTTGGCCGCCGGACCTACGAGCAGTACTTC	CASSLGQAVGRRTYEQYF
-	TRBV14	TRBJ2-3	-	TGTGCCAGCAGCCATAAACCTAGCTCCGCAGATACGCAGTATTTT	CASSHKPSSADTQYF
TRBD1	TRBV15	TRBJ2-7	-	TGTGCCACCAGCAGAGATGGAACAGGGGAAGTGGGGTACGAGCAGTACTTC	CATSRDGTGEVGYEQYF
-	TRBV11-2	TRBJ1-1	once	TGTGCCAGCAGCATCGGGGAAGACACTGAAGCTTTCTTT	CASSIGEDTEAFF
-	TRBV7-8	TRBJ2-2	-	TGTGCCAGCAGCGACCACCAGGGGAGGGATGGGACCGGGGAGCTGTTTTTT	CASSDHQGRDGTGELFF
-	TRBV5-1	TRBJ1-5	-	TGCGCCAGCAGCTTGGTCTCCGGACAGCCCCAGCATTTT	CASSLVSGQPQHF
TRBD2	TRBV5-1	TRBJ2-2	once	TGCGCCAGCAGACCACCTCTAGCGGGGGGGGACGCGGGCACCGGGGAGCTGTTTTTT	CASRPPLAGGDAGTGELFF
TRBD1	TRBV25-1	TRBJ2-5	-	TGTGCCAGTAATAGCGACAAAGACAGGGCTCAAGAGACCCAGTACTTC	CASNSDKDRAQETQYF
-	TRBV28	TRBJ1-2	-	TGTGCCAGCAGTTTATGTCCCGTGGACGGATCCTATGGCTACACCTTC	CASSLCPVDGSYGYTF
-	TRBV15	TRBJ2-2	-	TGTGCCACCAGGTCTAGGAACACCGGGGAGCTGTTTTTT	CATRSRNTGELFF
TRBD1	TRBV14	TRBJ1-1	-	TGTGCCAGCAGCCAAACAAGGGAGGGGGCCCCGAACACTGAAGCTTTCTTT	CASSQTREGAPNTEAFF
-	TRBV9	TRBJ1-4	-	TGTGCCAGCAGCCAGGAAGGCGAAAAACTGTTTTTT	CASSQEGEKLFF
-	TRBV19	TRBJ2-5	-	TGTGCTAGAGTCCTTAAATGGAAAGAGACCCAGTACTTC	CARVLKWKETQYF
TRBD1	TRBV27	TRBJ1-6	-	TGTGCCAGCCGGAGGGTGGGACAGGGGTCCCTCTCCTATAATTCACCCCTCCACTTT	CASRRVGQGSLSYNSPLHF
TRBD2	TRBV11-2	TRBJ2-7	-	TGTGCCAGCAGGCGTGTACTAGCGAGGTTTCGGTCCTACGAGCAGTACTTC	CASRRVLARFRSYEQYF
TRBD1	TRBV28	TRBJ2-7	-	TGTGCCACCGCCCCGGGACAGGGACACGAGCAGTACTTC	CATAPGQGHEQYF
-	TRBV14	TRBJ2-5	-	TGTGCCAGCAGCCAAGATCCCCGGGACGGCCAAGAGACCCAGTACTTC	CASSQDPRDGQETQYF
-	TRBV18	TRBJ2-1	once	TGTGCCAGCTCACCACCGAGGGGACCGATCAATGAGCAGTTCTTC	CASSPPRGPINEQFF
TRBD2	TRBV5-4	TRBJ2-2	-	TGTGCCAGCAGCCCGGGACTAGCGGCCGGGGGCACCGGGGAGCTGTTTTTT	CASSPGLAAGGTGELFF
-	TRBV19	TRBJ1-4	once	TGTGCCAGTAGTATACAGTGGTTGAATGAAAAACTGTTTTTT	CASSIQWLNEKLFF
TRBD2	TRBV27	TRBJ2-1	-	TGTGCCAGCAGTTGGGGACTAGCGGGACCAAGAACCTACAATGAGCAGTTCTTC	CASSWGLAGPRTYNEQFF
TRBD2	TRBV28	TRBJ2-3	-	TGTGCCAGCAGTTTTAACCCACCGGGACTAGCGGGAGGTGAAATAAGGACAGATACGCAGTATTTT	CASSFNPPGLAGGEIRTDTQYF
-	TRBV29-1	TRBJ2-1	-	TGCAGCGTTGGGGGTCTTACAGGAAACTCCTACAATGAGCAGTTCTTC	CSVGGLTGNSYNEQFF
-	TRBV19	TRBJ2-7	-	TGTGCCAGTAGGGATACCGGGGGGACAGAATACGAGCAGTACTTC	CASRDTGGTEYEQYF
TRBD2	TRBV5-1	TRBJ2-1	-	TGCGCCAGCAGCTTGGCTAGCGGGAGTACCTACAATGAGCAGTTCTTC	CASSLASGSTYNEQFF
-	TRBV6-1	TRBJ2-1	-	TGTGCCAGGAAAGGGACTCCTTACAATGAGCAGTTCTTC	CARKGTPYNEQFF
TRBD1	TRBV10-3	TRBJ1-5	-	TGTGCCATCAGGGACCCGGGACAGGGGAGTGATCAGCCCCAGCATTTT	CAIRDPGQGSDQPQHF
TRBD2	TRBV5-6	TRBJ2-5	-	TGTGCCAGCGGCGCCACCGGGGAGGGTTTAGAGACCCAGTACTTC	CASGATGEGLETQYF
-	TRBV6-5	TRBJ2-1	-	TGTGCCAGCAACCCTCTAGCGGACAGGGAGAATGAGCAGTTCTTC	CASNPLADRENEQFF
-	TRBV19	TRBJ1-1	-	TGTGCCAGTAGTATCGAACGTTTAGACACTGAAGCTTTCTTT	CASSIERLDTEAFF